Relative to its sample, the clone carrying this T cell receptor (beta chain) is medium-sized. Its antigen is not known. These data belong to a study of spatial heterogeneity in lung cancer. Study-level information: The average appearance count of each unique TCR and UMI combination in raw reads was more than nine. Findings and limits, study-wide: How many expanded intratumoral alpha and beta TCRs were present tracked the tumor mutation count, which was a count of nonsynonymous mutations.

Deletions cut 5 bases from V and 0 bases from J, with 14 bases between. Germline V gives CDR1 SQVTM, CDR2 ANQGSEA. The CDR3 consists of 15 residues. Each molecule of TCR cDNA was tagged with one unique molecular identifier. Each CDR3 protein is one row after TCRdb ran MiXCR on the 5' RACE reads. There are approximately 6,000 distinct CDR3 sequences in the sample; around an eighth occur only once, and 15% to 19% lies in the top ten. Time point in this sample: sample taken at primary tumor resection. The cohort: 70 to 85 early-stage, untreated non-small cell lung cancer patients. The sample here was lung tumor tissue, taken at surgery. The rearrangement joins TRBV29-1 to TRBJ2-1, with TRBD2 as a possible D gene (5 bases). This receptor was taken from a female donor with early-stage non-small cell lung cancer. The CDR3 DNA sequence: TGCAGCGTTTTCCTTGGCGGGTTCTCCTACAATGAGCAGTTCTTC. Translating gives CSVFLGGFSYNEQFF.